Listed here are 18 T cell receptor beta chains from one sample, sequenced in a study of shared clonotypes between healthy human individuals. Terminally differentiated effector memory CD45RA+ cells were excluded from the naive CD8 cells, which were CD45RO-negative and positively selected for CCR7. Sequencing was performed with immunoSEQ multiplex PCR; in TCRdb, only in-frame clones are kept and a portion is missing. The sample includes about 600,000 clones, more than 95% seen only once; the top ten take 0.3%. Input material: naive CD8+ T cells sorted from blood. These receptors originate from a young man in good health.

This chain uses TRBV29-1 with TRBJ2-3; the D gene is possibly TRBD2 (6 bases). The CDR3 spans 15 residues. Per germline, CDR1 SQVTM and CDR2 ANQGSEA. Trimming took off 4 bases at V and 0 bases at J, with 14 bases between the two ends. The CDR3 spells CSVVGAGTSTDTQYF. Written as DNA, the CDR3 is TGCAGCGTTGTAGGGGCGGGAACTAGCACAGATACGCAGTATTTT.

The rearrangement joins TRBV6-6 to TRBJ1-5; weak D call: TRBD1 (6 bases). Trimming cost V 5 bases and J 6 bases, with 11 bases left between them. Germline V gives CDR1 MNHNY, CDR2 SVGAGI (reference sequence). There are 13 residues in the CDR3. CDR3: CASSTGYFQPQHF. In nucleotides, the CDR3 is TGTGCCAGCAGTACAGGGTATTTTCAGCCCCAGCATTTT.

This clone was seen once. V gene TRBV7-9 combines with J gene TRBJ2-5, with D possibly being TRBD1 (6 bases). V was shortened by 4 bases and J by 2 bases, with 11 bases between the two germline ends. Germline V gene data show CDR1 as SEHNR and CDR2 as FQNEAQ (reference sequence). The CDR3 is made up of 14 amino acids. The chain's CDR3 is CASSSWTDQETQYF. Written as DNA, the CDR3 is TGTGCCAGCAGCTCCTGGACAGATCAAGAGACCCAGTACTTC.

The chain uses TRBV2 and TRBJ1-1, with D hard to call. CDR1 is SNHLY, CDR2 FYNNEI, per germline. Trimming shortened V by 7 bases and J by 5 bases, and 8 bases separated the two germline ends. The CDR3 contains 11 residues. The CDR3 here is CASKGRTEAFF. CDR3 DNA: TGTGCCAGCAAAGGGCGGACTGAAGCTTTCTTT. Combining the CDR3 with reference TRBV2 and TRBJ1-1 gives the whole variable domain EPEVTQTPSHQVTQMGQEVILRCVPISNHLYFYWYRQILGQKVEFLVSFYNNEISEKSEIFDDQFSVERPDGSNFTLKIRSTKLEDSAMYFCASKGRTEAFFGQGTRLTVV.

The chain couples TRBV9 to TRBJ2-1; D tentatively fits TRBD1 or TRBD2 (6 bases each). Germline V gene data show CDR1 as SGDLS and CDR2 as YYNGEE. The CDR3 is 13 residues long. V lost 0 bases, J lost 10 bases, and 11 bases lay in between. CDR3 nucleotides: TGTGCCAGCAGCGTAGATGGGGGGCCAGAGCAGTTCTTC. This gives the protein CASSVDGGPEQFF.

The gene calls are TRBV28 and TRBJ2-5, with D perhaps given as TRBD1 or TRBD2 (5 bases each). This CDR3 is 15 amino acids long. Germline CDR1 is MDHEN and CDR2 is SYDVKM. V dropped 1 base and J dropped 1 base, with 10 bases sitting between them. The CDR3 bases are TGTGCCAGCAGTTTATTCGGGGACCCCCAAGAGACCCAGTACTTC. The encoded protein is CASSLFGDPQETQYF. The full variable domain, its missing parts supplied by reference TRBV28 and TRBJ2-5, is DVKVTQSSRYLVKRTGEKVFLECVQDMDHENMFWYRQDPGLGLRLIYFSYDVKMKEKGDIPEGYSVSREKKERFSLILESASTNQTSMYLCASSLFGDPQETQYFGPGTRLLVL.

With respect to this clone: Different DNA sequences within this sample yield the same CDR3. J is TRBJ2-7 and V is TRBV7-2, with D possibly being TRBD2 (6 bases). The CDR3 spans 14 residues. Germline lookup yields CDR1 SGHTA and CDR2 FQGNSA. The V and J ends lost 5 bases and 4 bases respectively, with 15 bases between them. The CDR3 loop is CASSPGLAPYEQYF. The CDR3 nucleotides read TGTGCCAGCAGCCCCGGGCTAGCGCCTTACGAGCAGTACTTC.

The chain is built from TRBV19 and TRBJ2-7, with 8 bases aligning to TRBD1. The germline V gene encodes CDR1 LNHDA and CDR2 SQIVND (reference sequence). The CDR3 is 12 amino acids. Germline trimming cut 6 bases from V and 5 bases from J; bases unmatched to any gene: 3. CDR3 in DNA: TGTGCCAGTAGCCGGACAGGGCACGAGCAGTACTTC. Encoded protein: CASSRTGHEQYF. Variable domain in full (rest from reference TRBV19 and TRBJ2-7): DGGITQSPKYLFRKEGQNVTLSCEQNLNHDAMYWYRQDPGQGLRLIYYSQIVNDFQKGDIAEGYSVSREKKESFPLTVTSAQKNPTAFYLCASSRTGHEQYFGPGTRLTVT.

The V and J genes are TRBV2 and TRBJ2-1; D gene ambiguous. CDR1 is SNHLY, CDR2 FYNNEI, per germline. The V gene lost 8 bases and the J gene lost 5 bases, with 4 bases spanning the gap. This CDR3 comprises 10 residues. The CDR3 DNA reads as TGTGCCAGCTATAACAATGAGCAGTTCTTC. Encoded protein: CASYNNEQFF. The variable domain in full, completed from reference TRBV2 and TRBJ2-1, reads EPEVTQTPSHQVTQMGQEVILRCVPISNHLYFYWYRQILGQKVEFLVSFYNNEISEKSEIFDDQFSVERPDGSNFTLKIRSTKLEDSAMYFCASYNNEQFFGPGTRLTVL.

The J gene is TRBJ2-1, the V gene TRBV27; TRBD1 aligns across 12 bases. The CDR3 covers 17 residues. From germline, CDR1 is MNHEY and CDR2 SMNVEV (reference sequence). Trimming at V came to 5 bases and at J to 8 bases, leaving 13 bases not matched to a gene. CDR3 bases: TGTGCCAGCAGTCCTCAACCGGGACAGGGGGCAATCGATGAGCAGTTCTTC. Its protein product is CASSPQPGQGAIDEQFF.

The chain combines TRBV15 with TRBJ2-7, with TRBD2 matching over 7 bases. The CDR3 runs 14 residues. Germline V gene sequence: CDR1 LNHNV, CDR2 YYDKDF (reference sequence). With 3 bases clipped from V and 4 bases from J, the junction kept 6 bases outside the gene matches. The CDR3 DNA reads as TGTGCCACCAGCAGCCCTAGCGGATTTTACGAGCAGTACTTC. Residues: CATSSPSGFYEQYF.

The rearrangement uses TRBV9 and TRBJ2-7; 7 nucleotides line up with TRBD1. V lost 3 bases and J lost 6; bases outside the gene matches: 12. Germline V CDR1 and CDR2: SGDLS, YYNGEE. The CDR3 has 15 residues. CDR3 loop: CASSASGTVGPEQYF. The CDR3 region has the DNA TGTGCCAGCAGCGCATCCGGGACAGTCGGTCCCGAGCAGTACTTC.

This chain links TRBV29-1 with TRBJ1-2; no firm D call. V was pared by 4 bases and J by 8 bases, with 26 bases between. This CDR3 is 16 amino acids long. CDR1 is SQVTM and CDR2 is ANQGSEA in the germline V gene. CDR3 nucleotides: TGCAGCGTTGTCCCCCCGGGCGTTCTGGATAAAGGCGGCTACACCTTC. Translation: CSVVPPGVLDKGGYTF.

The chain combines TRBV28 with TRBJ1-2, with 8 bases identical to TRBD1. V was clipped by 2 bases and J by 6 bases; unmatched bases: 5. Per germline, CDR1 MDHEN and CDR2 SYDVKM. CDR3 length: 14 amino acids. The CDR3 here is CASSLTGQGDGYTF. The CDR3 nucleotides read TGTGCCAGCAGTTTAACTGGACAGGGAGATGGCTACACCTTC.

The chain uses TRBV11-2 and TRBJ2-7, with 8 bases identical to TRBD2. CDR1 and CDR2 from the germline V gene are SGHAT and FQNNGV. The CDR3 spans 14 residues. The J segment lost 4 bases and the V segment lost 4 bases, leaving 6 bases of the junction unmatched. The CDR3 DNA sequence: TGTGCCAGCAGCTCAGTGGGCGGGAGGTACGAGCAGTACTTC. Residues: CASSSVGGRYEQYF. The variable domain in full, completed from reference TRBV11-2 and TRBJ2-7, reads EAGVAQSPRYKIIEKRQSVAFWCNPISGHATLYWYQQILGQGPKLLIQFQNNGVVDDSQLPKDRFSAERLKGVDSTLKIQPAKLEDSAVYLCASSSVGGRYEQYFGPGTRLTVT.

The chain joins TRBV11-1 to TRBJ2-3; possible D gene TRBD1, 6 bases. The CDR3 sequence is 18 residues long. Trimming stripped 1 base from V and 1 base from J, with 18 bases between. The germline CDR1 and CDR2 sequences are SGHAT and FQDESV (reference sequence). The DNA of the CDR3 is TGTGCCAGCAGCTTAGGGGGGCAACAGAGCTGGCGCACAGATACGCAGTATTTT. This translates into CASSLGGQQSWRTDTQYF.

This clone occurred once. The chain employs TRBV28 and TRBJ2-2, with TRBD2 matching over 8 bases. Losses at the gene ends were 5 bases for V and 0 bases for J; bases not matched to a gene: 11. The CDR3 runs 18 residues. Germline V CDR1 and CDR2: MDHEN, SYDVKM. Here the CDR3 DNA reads TGTGCCAGCAGTCTGGTAGCGGGGATCACCCCGAACACCGGGGAGCTGTTTTTT. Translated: CASSLVAGITPNTGELFF.

The CDR3 sequence: CASDDSTGGGQPQHF. The CDR3 DNA sequence: TGTGCCAGCGACGACTCTACGGGGGGCGGTCAGCCCCAGCATTTT. V and J are TRBV16 and TRBJ1-5, with D perhaps TRBD1 (6 bases). In germline, CDR1 is KGHSY, CDR2 FQNENV. Trimming took 8 bases from V and 6 from J, leaving 20 bases between them. This CDR3 region has 15 residues.